The 10 T cell receptor beta chains given below trace back to one sample, sequenced in a study of vaccination effects on CD4 cells after COVID-19. Scientists isolated CD4+ T cells after a roughly 10-day culture period ended. Each person got two doses of an mRNA SARS-CoV-2 vaccine, BNT162b2 or mRNA-1273. Their cognate antigens are unknown. Profiling relied on immunoSEQ multiplex PCR, and the TCRdb table lists in-frame clones only, not all of them. This sample has 70,000 or so clones, with 65% to 80% found just once. The source material was CD4+ T cells from PBMCs cultured without peptide, sampled after COVID-19 vaccination. These receptors were taken from a human donor who received a COVID-19 vaccine.

The chain combines TRBV27 with TRBJ1-2; no clear D. There are 14 residues in the CDR3. CDR1 and CDR2 (germline): MNHEY, SMNVEV (reference sequence). The ends were cut back, 0 bases at V and 10 bases at J, with 15 bases in the middle. The CDR3 loop reads CASSLSGSTRIYTF. The CDR3 nucleotides read TGTGCCAGCAGTTTATCCGGGTCGACTAGGATCTACACCTTC.

V gene TRBV11-3 combines with J gene TRBJ1-2; TRBD1 agrees at 7 bases. CDR3 size: 15 residues. CDR1 is SGHNT, CDR2 YENEEA, per germline. V trimming: 5 bases; J trimming: 4 bases; junction bases outside the gene matches: 10. The CDR3 is CASSPSEGQSYGYTF. Here the CDR3 DNA reads TGTGCCAGCAGCCCATCCGAGGGACAGAGCTATGGCTACACCTTC.

The chain recombines TRBV2 with TRBJ2-7, with D perhaps matching TRBD2 (5 bases). The CDR3 runs to 13 residues. Per the germline V gene, CDR1 is SNHLY and CDR2 is FYNNEI. Trimming left V 2 bases short and J 6 bases short, with 11 bases between. The CDR3 DNA follows: TGTGCCAGCAGTGAACTTGCGGGTCCCGAGCAGTACGTC. It specifies CASSELAGPEQYV.

This clone was picked up one time. This chain joins TRBV6-1 and TRBJ1-5; 7 bases are shared with TRBD1. The trim removed 2 bases at V and 6 bases at J, leaving 7 bases unmatched. This CDR3 has 15 residues. From germline, CDR1 is MNHNS and CDR2 SASEGT. The CDR3, as DNA: TGTGCCAGCAGTGAAAGACAGGGTATAGGTCAGCCCCAGCATTTT. Encoded protein: CASSERQGIGQPQHF.

The chain couples TRBV10-3 to TRBJ2-3; D is possibly TRBD2 (5 bases). In germline, CDR1 is ENHRY, CDR2 SYGVKD. V dropped 7 bases and J dropped 4 bases, with 12 bases sitting between them. This CDR3 is built from 13 residues. In DNA, the CDR3 is TGTGCCATCATGGCTGGGGAGTCAGATACGCAGTATTTT. It yields the protein CAIMAGESDTQYF.

The chain employs TRBV7-2 and TRBJ1-1; D gene unclear. CDR1 SGHTA and CDR2 FQGNSA come from the germline V gene. The CDR3 is made up of 14 amino acids. V gave up 1 base and J gave up 10 bases, with 16 bases separating them. CDR3 protein: CASSLDRPGTGAFF. For the CDR3, the DNA is TGTGCCAGCAGCTTAGACCGACCCGGAACCGGAGCTTTCTTT.

The V gene is TRBV5-1, the J gene TRBJ2-3, with 9 bases fitting TRBD1. The CDR3 spans 15 residues. Germline V lookup: CDR1 SGHRS, CDR2 YFSETQ. With V trimmed by 4 bases and J by 2 bases, 5 bases remained unmatched. CDR3 sequence: CASSRDRAYTDTQYF. The CDR3 DNA reads as TGCGCCAGCAGCCGGGACAGGGCCTACACAGATACGCAGTATTTT. The full variable domain, in which reference TRBV5-1 and TRBJ2-3 provide the parts outside the CDR3, is KAGVTQTPRYLIKTRGQQVTLSCSPISGHRSVSWYQQTPGQGLQFLFEYFSETQRNKGNFPGRFSGRQFSNSRSEMNVSTLELGDSALYLCASSRDRAYTDTQYFGPGTRLTVL.

This chain connects TRBV19 to TRBJ1-1; unclear D gene. The CDR3 is 15 residues long. CDR1 is LNHDA, CDR2 SQIVND, per germline (reference sequence). The V and J ends lost 3 bases and 4 bases respectively, with 15 bases between them. CDR3 coding DNA: TGTGCCAGTAGTATGAATGTTCGAAGGTTCACTGAAGCTTTCTTT. Its translation: CASSMNVRRFTEAFF.

The chain's CDR3 is CASSLGLGGGTEAFF. CDR3 coding DNA: TGTGCCAGCAGTTTGGGGCTTGGAGGGGGAACTGAAGCTTTCTTT. The genes are TRBV6-5 and TRBJ1-1; possible D gene TRBD1, 6 bases. CDR3 length: 15 amino acids. Trimming took off 4 bases at V and 5 bases at J, with 17 bases between the two ends. The germline V gene has CDR1 MNHEY and CDR2 SVGAGI.

The rearrangement joins TRBV5-1 to TRBJ2-1; D gene unclear. V was trimmed by 5 bases and J by 6 bases, leaving 6 bases between them. Germline CDR1 SGHRS, CDR2 YFSETQ. The CDR3 runs 11 residues. CDR3 DNA sequence: TGCGCCAGCAGGGGGTCCAATGAGCAGTTCTTC. It translates to CASRGSNEQFF.